This is a list of T cell receptor beta chains from one sample in a study of blood T cell repertoires in COVID-19. TCRdb keeps only in-frame clones here, not all; method: immunoSEQ multiplex PCR. The profile shows 150,000 to 180,000 clones, roughly 80% of them singletons. Sequencing was performed on peripheral blood. Receptors originate from a woman aged 55-69 years with COVID-19, enrolled during active disease. CDR3s include the opening cysteine and the closing phenylalanine or tryptophan. A D gene is named only where the DNA matches it firmly. Clone sizes are given selectively: once, few, many, or a class where the clone is expanded.

once	TRBV18	TRBD2	TRBJ2-1	TGTGCCAGCTCGCCTTCCGGGACTAGCGGGATCAATGAGCAGTTCTTC	CASSPSGTSGINEQFF
NA	TRBV6-5	TRBD1	TRBJ2-1	TGTGCCAGCACCCCCGGGACAGGGGTCTCTGAGCAGTTCTTC	CASTPGTGVSEQFF
NA	TRBV9	TRBD1	TRBJ1-1	TGTGCCAGCAGTGCACAGGGGGAAGCTTTCTTT	CASSAQGEAFF
NA	TRBV3-1/TRBV3-2	NA	TRBJ1-4	TGTGCCAGCAGCCAAGAAGGGCGGGGACTAACTAATGAAAAACTGTTTTTT	CASSQEGRGLTNEKLFF
once	TRBV29-1	TRBD1	TRBJ1-5	TGCAGCGTGTCAGGGGGAGGAAATCAGCCCCAGCATTTT	CSVSGGGNQPQHF
NA	TRBV7-3	TRBD2	TRBJ2-7	TGTGCCAGCAGCTTTGGGGGAGGGACTAACTACGAGCAGTACTTC	CASSFGGGTNYEQYF
NA	TRBV5-1	NA	TRBJ2-1	TGCGCCAGCAGCTTTATGGGGCCCAACAATGAGCAGTTCTTC	CASSFMGPNNEQFF
few	TRBV6-1	NA	TRBJ1-5	TGTGCCAGCAGTGAATCCGGGAACCAGCCCCAGCATTTT	CASSESGNQPQHF
NA	TRBV2	NA	TRBJ2-3	TGTGCCAGCAGTGATTCCAGGAACACAGATACGCAGTATTTT	CASSDSRNTDTQYF
NA	TRBV5-1	TRBD2	TRBJ2-3	TGCGCCAGCACCCAACTAGCGGGGGGCACAGATACGCAGTATTTT	CASTQLAGGTDTQYF
NA	TRBV6-5	TRBD1	TRBJ1-1	TGTGCCTGCAGGGGGCTTTTGAGCACTGAAGCTTTCTTT	CACRGLLSTEAFF
NA	TRBV29-1	TRBD2	TRBJ2-1	TGCAGCGTTGATAGGACTAGCGGGCACAATGAGCAGTTCTTC	CSVDRTSGHNEQFF
NA	TRBV20-1	NA	TRBJ2-3	TGCAGTGCTAGACCTGTAGATACGCAGTATTTT	CSARPVDTQYF
NA	TRBV25-1	TRBD1	TRBJ2-7	TGTGCCAGCAGGCTACAGGGGTACGAGCAGTACTTC	CASRLQGYEQYF
NA	TRBV5-1	TRBD2	TRBJ2-3	TGCGCCAGCATTCCCCACCGACTAGCGGGAGGGTCGAACCCCACAGATACGCAGTATTTT	CASIPHRLAGGSNPTDTQYF
NA	TRBV9	NA	TRBJ2-3	TGTGCCAGCAGCGTAAGCCCTAGTGGCAGGGGCACAGATACGCAGTATTTT	CASSVSPSGRGTDTQYF
once	TRBV18	NA	TRBJ1-1	TGTGCCAGCTCGTCCGGTTGGGAAGCTTTCTTT	CASSSGWEAFF
NA	TRBV30	TRBD1	TRBJ1-4	TGTGCCTTTAGACAGGGCTATAATGAAAAACTGTTTTTT	CAFRQGYNEKLFF
medium-sized	TRBV2	TRBD1	TRBJ1-5	TGTGCCAGCAGCCAAAGGCAGGGGGCGAACCAGCCCCAGCATTTT	CASSQRQGANQPQHF
NA	TRBV7-3	NA	TRBJ2-6	TGTGCCAGCAGCTTAACTTCCGGGACTGGGGCCAACGTCCTGACTTTC	CASSLTSGTGANVLTF
NA	TRBV14	NA	TRBJ2-4	TGTGCCAGCAGCCCCTGGGCTAACAGCAAAAACATTCAGTACTTC	CASSPWANSKNIQYF
NA	TRBV5-1	TRBD1	TRBJ1-5	TGCGCCAGCACCCAAGGACAGGGGATGAGGCAGCCCCAGCATTTT	CASTQGQGMRQPQHF
NA	TRBV27	NA	TRBJ1-1	TGTGCCAGCAGTTCCCTAACAGGGACGGGGAACACTGAAGCTTTCTTT	CASSSLTGTGNTEAFF
NA	TRBV11-2	NA	TRBJ1-1	TGTGCCAGCAGCTTTGGACAGAGGGTTGAAGCTTTCTTT	CASSFGQRVEAFF
NA	TRBV6-1	TRBD1	TRBJ1-5	TGTGCCAGCAGTGATAACAGGGGGGTTGGCAATCAGCCCCAGCATTTT	CASSDNRGVGNQPQHF
NA	TRBV19	NA	TRBJ2-6	TGTGCCAGTAGCCAGGGTACTGGGGCCAACGTCCTGACTTTC	CASSQGTGANVLTF
NA	TRBV6-5	NA	TRBJ1-2	TGTGCCAGCAGTTACCTATCCCGGACTGCCGGCTACACCTTC	CASSYLSRTAGYTF
NA	TRBV3-1/TRBV3-2	TRBD1	TRBJ1-1	TGTGCCAGCAGCCGGACAGGGGGCCCCATAGGCACTGAAGCTTTCTTT	CASSRTGGPIGTEAFF
few	TRBV5-4	NA	TRBJ1-1	TGTGCCAGCAGCCCCGGCGGGGGCCGGTCCAGGGGCGGTGAAGCTTTCTTT	CASSPGGGRSRGGEAFF
NA	TRBV5-1	TRBD1	TRBJ1-1	TGCGCCAGCAGCATCTCCGGGACAGGGAACACTGAAGCTTTCTTT	CASSISGTGNTEAFF
NA	TRBV3-1/TRBV3-2	TRBD1	TRBJ2-1	TGTGCCAGCAGCCAAGGGGACAGGGCGCCCAATGAGCAGTTCTTC	CASSQGDRAPNEQFF
NA	TRBV4-1	NA	TRBJ1-4	TGCGCCAGCAGCCAAGTTATAACTAATGAAAAACTGTTTTTT	CASSQVITNEKLFF
NA	TRBV7-9	NA	TRBJ1-1	TGTGCCGTCGGGAACACTGAAGCTTTCTTT	CAVGNTEAFF
few	TRBV19	NA	TRBJ1-4	TGTGCCAGTACCACACGCCATAATGAAAAACTGTTTTTT	CASTTRHNEKLFF
NA	TRBV3-1/TRBV3-2	NA	TRBJ2-6	TGTGCCAGCAGCCAAGGATGGCAGGCCCGCTCTGGGGCCAACGTCCTGACTTTC	CASSQGWQARSGANVLTF
NA	TRBV3-1/TRBV3-2	TRBD1	TRBJ1-2	TGTGCCAGCAGCCCCTCGACGGACAGGGTGACTTTTGGCTACACCTTC	CASSPSTDRVTFGYTF